These T cell receptor beta chains were read from a single sample in a study of blood T cell repertoires in COVID-19. Repertoires were generated with immunoSEQ multiplex PCR, while TCRdb's copy carries only in-frame clones and drops some. The sample contains 170,000 or so clones, roughly 80% of which appear only once. Sequenced: peripheral blood. These receptors all stem from a human donor in a cohort sampled during active COVID-19. CDR3s include the opening cysteine and the closing phenylalanine or tryptophan. Fields, in order: D gene, J gene, V gene, clone size, CDR3 protein, CDR3 DNA. D genes are given only for firm matches. Where a row states a size, it is once, few, many or the class of an expanded clone; other rows omit it.

d_gene: TRBD2
j_gene: TRBJ2-7
v_gene: TRBV28
abundance: NA
CDR3aa: CASSFSSGRAYEQYF
CDR3nt: TGTGCCAGCAGTTTCTCTAGCGGGAGGGCCTACGAGCAGTACTTC

d_gene: NA
j_gene: TRBJ2-7
v_gene: TRBV3-1/TRBV3-2
abundance: few
CDR3aa: CASSQRVAYEQYF
CDR3nt: TGTGCCAGCAGCCAGAGGGTAGCCTACGAGCAGTACTTC

d_gene: NA
j_gene: TRBJ1-3
v_gene: TRBV7-2
abundance: NA
CDR3aa: CASSFPQGTGNTIYF
CDR3nt: TGTGCCAGCAGCTTTCCCCAGGGAACTGGAAACACCATATATTTT

d_gene: TRBD2
j_gene: TRBJ2-7
v_gene: TRBV6-5
abundance: NA
CDR3aa: CASSYSILAGGEQYF
CDR3nt: TGTGCCAGCAGCTACTCGATACTAGCGGGGGGCGAGCAGTACTTC

d_gene: NA
j_gene: TRBJ1-4
v_gene: TRBV5-6
abundance: NA
CDR3aa: CASSLLTGREEKLFF
CDR3nt: TGTGCCAGCAGCTTACTGACGGGTCGGGAGGAAAAACTGTTTTTT

d_gene: NA
j_gene: TRBJ1-6
v_gene: TRBV9
abundance: few
CDR3aa: CASSVGETRYNSPLHF
CDR3nt: TGTGCCAGCAGCGTAGGGGAGACACGATACAATTCACCCCTCCACTTT

d_gene: TRBD1
j_gene: TRBJ1-1
v_gene: TRBV7-3
abundance: NA
CDR3aa: CASSLGQARGAVRHTEAFF
CDR3nt: TGTGCCAGCAGCCTAGGACAGGCTCGGGGTGCGGTGAGGCACACTGAAGCTTTCTTT

d_gene: NA
j_gene: TRBJ1-2
v_gene: TRBV7-3
abundance: few
CDR3aa: CASSQDFYYGYTF
CDR3nt: TGTGCCAGCAGCCAGGATTTCTACTATGGCTACACCTTC

d_gene: NA
j_gene: TRBJ1-2
v_gene: TRBV4-1
abundance: NA
CDR3aa: CASSQDPGVSYGYTF
CDR3nt: TGCGCCAGCAGCCAAGATCCAGGGGTGAGCTATGGCTACACCTTC

d_gene: NA
j_gene: TRBJ2-7
v_gene: TRBV10-1
abundance: once
CDR3aa: CASSGGLVYEQYF
CDR3nt: TGCGCCAGCAGTGGAGGGTTGGTGTACGAGCAGTACTTC